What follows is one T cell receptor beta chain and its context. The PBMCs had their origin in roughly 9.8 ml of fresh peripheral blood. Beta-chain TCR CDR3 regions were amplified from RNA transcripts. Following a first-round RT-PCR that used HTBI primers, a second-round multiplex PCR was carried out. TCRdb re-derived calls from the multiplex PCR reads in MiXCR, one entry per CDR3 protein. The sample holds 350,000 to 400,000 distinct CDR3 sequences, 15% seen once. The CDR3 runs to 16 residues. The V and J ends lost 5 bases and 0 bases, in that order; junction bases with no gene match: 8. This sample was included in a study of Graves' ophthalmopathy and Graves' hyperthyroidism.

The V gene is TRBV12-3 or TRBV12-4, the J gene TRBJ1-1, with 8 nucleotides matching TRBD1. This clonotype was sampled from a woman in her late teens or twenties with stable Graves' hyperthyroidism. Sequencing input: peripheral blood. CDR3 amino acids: CASSRKQGVLNTEAFF. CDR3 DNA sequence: TGTGCCAGCAGTCGAAAACAGGGGGTCCTGAACACTGAAGCTTTCTTT.